Shown below are 28 T cell receptor beta chains from a single sample sequenced in a study of identical twins. TCRdb re-called the 5' RACE reads with MiXCR, one entry per CDR3 protein. The sample lists hundreds of thousands of distinct CDR3 sequences; 7% to 8.5% were seen once. The sample also formed part of further work on yellow fever vaccine responses in identical twins.

Sequencing was done on a sample of CD8+ T cells sorted from blood. These receptors came from a woman under 30 in good health.

This clonotype has only a few counts. This chain connects TRBV5-1 to TRBJ2-4; tentatively, D is TRBD2 (5 bases). The CDR3 totals 20 residues. Per the germline V gene, CDR1 is SGHRS and CDR2 is YFSETQ. Trimming took off 1 base at V and 2 bases at J, with 25 bases between the two ends. The CDR3 sequence: CASSLMGISGTRGPKNIQYF. CDR3 nucleotides: TGCGCCAGCAGCTTGATGGGAATATCAGGCACCCGGGGTCCCAAAAACATTCAGTACTTC.

The chain is built from TRBV4-1 and TRBJ2-7; D unclear. CDR3 length: 11 residues. The germline V and J ends were trimmed by 0 bases and 6 bases, with 3 bases remaining between them. CDR1 and CDR2 (germline): MGHRA, YSYEKL. The CDR3 DNA reads TGCGCCAGCAGCCAAGACGCCGAGCAGTACTTC. The encoded protein is CASSQDAEQYF.

This clonotype was counted at least ten times. The chain combines TRBV6-2 or TRBV6-3 with TRBJ1-6; D may be TRBD1 (5 bases). From germline, CDR1 is MNHEY and CDR2 SVGEGT. CDR3 size: 19 residues. V was shortened by 2 bases and J by 3 bases, with 20 bases between the two germline ends. The CDR3 is CASSYLRTSTASYNSPLHF. CDR3 DNA sequence: TGTGCCAGCAGTTACCTTAGAACATCGACAGCAAGCTATAATTCACCCCTCCACTTT.

This clonotype showed up many times. This sequence joins TRBV12-3 or TRBV12-4 and TRBJ2-7; D might be TRBD2 (5 bases). V lost 3 bases to trimming and J lost 9 bases, with 21 bases between them. CDR3 length: 15 residues. CDR3: CASSLERTLPGWQYF. The CDR3 coding sequence is TGTGCCAGCAGTTTGGAGAGAACTCTCCCGGGATGGCAGTACTTC.

This clonotype was found many times. The chain recombines TRBV6-1 with TRBJ2-3; D uncertain. The CDR3 has 15 residues. Looked up from germline, CDR1 is MNHNS and CDR2 is SASEGT. V was trimmed by 7 bases and J by 2 bases, leaving 16 bases between them. The CDR3 DNA sequence: TGTGCCAGCACCTTACGTGGGGTTACCACAGATACGCAGTATTTT. Translated, it gives CASTLRGVTTDTQYF.

In DNA, the CDR3 is TGTGCCAGCAGCTCGGACAGCCCCAAACCCACAGATACGCAGTATTTT. It yields the protein CASSSDSPKPTDTQYF. The rearrangement links TRBV7-9 to TRBJ2-3; a possible D gene is TRBD1 (6 bases). The CDR3 spans 16 residues. Between the trimmed V and J ends, which lost 4 bases and 2 bases, there was a span of 16 bases. From germline, CDR1 is SEHNR and CDR2 FQNEAQ (reference sequence).

Many counts were recorded for this clonotype. The chain couples TRBV6-1 to TRBJ2-7; D unresolved. The CDR3 loop spans 15 amino acids. V was cut by 2 bases and J by 0 bases, with 11 bases left in between. Looked up from germline, CDR1 is MNHNS and CDR2 is SASEGT. The CDR3: CASSEYGGYSYEQYF. The CDR3 nucleotides read TGTGCCAGCAGTGAATATGGCGGTTACTCCTACGAGCAGTACTTC.

This clonotype was seen a handful of times. The rearrangement links TRBV9 to TRBJ1-1, with 7 bases identical to TRBD1. The CDR3 totals 12 residues. Germline V lookup: CDR1 SGDLS, CDR2 YYNGEE. The junction had 4 bases not matched to a gene; V was cut back by 0 bases and J by 11 bases. This CDR3 is CASSVEGAQAFF. As DNA, the CDR3 is TGTGCCAGCAGCGTAGAGGGGGCGCAGGCTTTCTTT.

The chain has TRBV5-1 and TRBJ2-2; 8 bases match TRBD1. The CDR3 contains 15 residues. Trimming cost V 7 bases and J 4 bases; bases outside gene matches: 9. Germline CDR1 reads SGHRS; CDR2 reads YFSETQ. In nucleotides, the CDR3 is TGCGCCAGCTTCCCCCGGACAGGGACCACCGGGGAGCTGTTTTTT. It is translated as CASFPRTGTTGELFF. The full variable domain, with the rest looked up from reference TRBV5-1 and TRBJ2-2, is KAGVTQTPRYLIKTRGQQVTLSCSPISGHRSVSWYQQTPGQGLQFLFEYFSETQRNKGNFPGRFSGRQFSNSRSEMNVSTLELGDSALYLCASFPRTGTTGELFFGEGSRLTVL.

There are a few counts of this clonotype. The J gene is TRBJ2-3, the V gene TRBV29-1, with 13 bases matching TRBD2. The germline gives CDR1 SQVTM, CDR2 ANQGSEA. This CDR3 spans 15 amino acids. Trimming cost V 7 bases and J 5 bases; bases outside gene matches: 9. As DNA, the CDR3 is TGCAGCGCCATACTAGCGGGAGGGCCCAGAGATACGCAGTATTTT. Its translation: CSAILAGGPRDTQYF.

The chain uses TRBV6-1 and TRBJ2-7; D is undetermined. CDR1 MNHNS and CDR2 SASEGT come from the germline V gene. Between the trimmed V and J ends, which lost 1 base and 6 bases, there was a span of 10 bases. The CDR3 is 13 amino acids. The CDR3 loop reads CASSEVTQREQYV. DNA of the CDR3: TGTGCCAGCAGTGAAGTAACACAGCGCGAGCAGTACGTC.

This clonotype has ten or more counts. The chain employs TRBV20-1 and TRBJ2-7; the match to TRBD2 covers 10 bases. V dropped 6 bases and J dropped 3; count of bases not matched to a gene: 8. The CDR3 is 14 amino acids. The germline V gene has CDR1 DFQATT and CDR2 SNEGSKA (reference sequence). The CDR3 reads CSALSGRAIYEQYF. CDR3 DNA sequence: TGCAGTGCCCTAAGCGGGAGGGCCATCTACGAGCAGTACTTC.

This clonotype has just a few counts. This chain connects TRBV9 to TRBJ2-7; weak D call: TRBD2 (6 bases). Trimming removed 4 bases from V and 0 bases from J, with 11 bases in between. CDR1 and CDR2 from the germline V gene are SGDLS and YYNGEE. This CDR3 comprises 14 residues. The CDR3 DNA sequence: TGTGCCAGCAGCCCGGGAGTCAACTCCTACGAGCAGTACTTC. Translation gives CASSPGVNSYEQYF. Full variable domain (missing parts from reference TRBV9 and TRBJ2-7): DSGVTQTPKHLITATGQRVTLRCSPRSGDLSVYWYQQSLDQGLQFLIQYYNGEERAKGNILERFSAQQFPDLHSELNLSSLELGDSALYFCASSPGVNSYEQYFGPGTRLTVT.

This clonotype was detected many times. CDR3 amino acids: CASSSPSWVNTEAFF. CDR3 bases: TGTGCCAGCAGCTCTCCCTCGTGGGTGAACACTGAAGCTTTCTTT. V gene TRBV12-3 or TRBV12-4 combines with J gene TRBJ1-1; unclear D gene. V was shortened by 6 bases and J by 0 bases, with 14 bases between the two germline ends. The CDR3 extends over 15 amino acids.

The J gene is TRBJ2-1, the V gene TRBV5-1; 15 bases fit TRBD2. After removal of 4 bases from V and 6 bases from J, the junction contained 8 bases not matched to a gene. CDR1 is SGHRS and CDR2 is YFSETQ in the germline V gene. The CDR3 extends over 17 amino acids. The CDR3 loop is CASSPFGTSGRRNEQFF. Here the CDR3 DNA reads TGCGCCAGCAGCCCATTTGGGACTAGCGGGAGGCGCAATGAGCAGTTCTTC.

The chain couples TRBV7-8 to TRBJ2-1; 8 bases agree with TRBD2. CDR1 and CDR2 from the germline V gene are SGHVS and FQNEAQ. With V trimmed by 1 base and J by 6 bases, 8 bases remained unmatched. The CDR3 contains 16 residues. The chain's CDR3 is CASSLGRGRSRNEQFF. CDR3 bases: TGTGCCAGCAGCTTAGGTCGCGGGAGGTCGCGCAATGAGCAGTTCTTC.

There are a few counts of this clonotype. The rearrangement links TRBV11-2 to TRBJ1-2; D unclear. In germline, CDR1 is SGHAT, CDR2 FQNNGV. The CDR3 is 14 amino acids. Trimming removed 0 bases at V and 2 bases at J, with 7 bases between. This CDR3 is CASSLENPNYGYTF. CDR3 coding DNA: TGTGCCAGCAGCTTAGAGAACCCCAACTATGGCTACACCTTC. Based on the CDR3 plus reference TRBV11-2 and TRBJ1-2, the full variable domain is EAGVAQSPRYKIIEKRQSVAFWCNPISGHATLYWYQQILGQGPKLLIQFQNNGVVDDSQLPKDRFSAERLKGVDSTLKIQPAKLEDSAVYLCASSLENPNYGYTFGSGTRLTVV.

In this sample, this clonotype turned up many times. J is TRBJ2-3 and V is TRBV11-2; 8 bases agree with TRBD1. Per the germline V gene, CDR1 is SGHAT and CDR2 is FQNNGV. The V gene end was trimmed by 3 bases and the J gene end by 4 bases; junction bases not matched to a gene: 3. The CDR3 sequence is 14 residues long. This CDR3 is CASSFGQGPDTQYF. CDR3 sequence (DNA): TGTGCCAGCAGCTTTGGACAGGGCCCAGATACGCAGTATTTT.

There are many counts of this clonotype. The J gene is TRBJ1-6, the V gene TRBV15; unclear D gene. This CDR3 contains 13 residues. The V and J ends lost 2 bases and 7 bases respectively, with 6 bases between them. The V gene's germline CDR1 is LNHNV and CDR2 YYDKDF (reference sequence). In nucleotides, the CDR3 is TGTGCCACCAGCAGATCTGGGAATTCACCCCTCCACTTT. Translated: CATSRSGNSPLHF.

This clonotype was detected a few times. V gene TRBV15 combines with J gene TRBJ2-3, with 9 bases identical to TRBD2. The trim removed 5 bases at V and 1 base at J, leaving 7 bases unmatched. This CDR3 has 16 residues. Germline assignment: CDR1 LNHNV and CDR2 YYDKDF (reference sequence). CDR3 residues: CATSSRTSVRTDTQYF. The CDR3, as DNA: TGTGCCACCAGCTCCAGGACTAGCGTCCGCACAGATACGCAGTATTTT. Combining the CDR3 with reference TRBV15 and TRBJ2-3 gives the whole variable domain DAMVIQNPRYQVTQFGKPVTLSCSQTLNHNVMYWYQQKSSQAPKLLFHYYDKDFNNEADTPDNFQSRRPNTSFCFLDIRSPGLGDTAMYLCATSSRTSVRTDTQYFGPGTRLTVL.

The gene calls are TRBV27 and TRBJ1-5; D is unresolved. The germline V gene encodes CDR1 MNHEY and CDR2 SMNVEV (reference sequence). The CDR3 loop spans 11 amino acids. V lost 6 bases to trimming and J lost 6 bases, with 6 bases between them. CDR3 amino acids: CASRGFQPQHF. DNA for the CDR3: TGTGCCAGCAGGGGTTTTCAGCCCCAGCATTTT.

The chain employs TRBV4-1 and TRBJ2-3; TRBD1 is a possible D gene (5 bases). This CDR3 region has 16 residues. The germline V gene encodes CDR1 MGHRA and CDR2 YSYEKL. Trimming took 4 bases from V and 2 from J, leaving 16 bases between them. The CDR3 loop is CASSPNGADFTDTQYF. The CDR3 DNA reads TGCGCCAGCAGCCCTAATGGGGCTGATTTCACAGATACGCAGTATTTT.

Many counts were recorded for this clonotype. V gene TRBV15 combines with J gene TRBJ2-5; 9 nucleotides agree with TRBD2. This CDR3 contains 17 residues. With V trimmed by 0 bases and J by 5 bases, 10 bases remained unmatched. Germline V gene data show CDR1 as LNHNV and CDR2 as YYDKDF (reference sequence). The chain's CDR3 is CATSRDRGTSYSETQYF. DNA of the CDR3: TGTGCCACCAGCAGAGATCGGGGGACTAGCTATTCGGAGACCCAGTACTTC. The complete variable domain, with remaining parts taken from reference TRBV15 and TRBJ2-5, reads DAMVIQNPRYQVTQFGKPVTLSCSQTLNHNVMYWYQQKSSQAPKLLFHYYDKDFNNEADTPDNFQSRRPNTSFCFLDIRSPGLGDTAMYLCATSRDRGTSYSETQYFGPGTRLLVL.

The chain combines TRBV14 with TRBJ2-1; TRBD2 agrees at 12 bases. Looked up from germline, CDR1 is SGHDN and CDR2 is FVKESK. V was clipped by 1 base and J by 8 bases; unmatched bases: 6. This CDR3 comprises 16 residues. CDR3 protein: CASSQVTSGRNDEQFF. The CDR3 bases are TGTGCCAGCAGCCAAGTTACTAGCGGGAGGAACGATGAGCAGTTCTTC.

Notes on this clonotype: This may come from a read error, since a much larger clone is one base off. This chain connects TRBV6-5 to TRBJ2-5; TRBD2 agrees at 10 bases. CDR3 length: 17 residues. V was clipped by 2 bases and J by 4 bases; unmatched bases: 10. CDR1 and CDR2 from the germline V gene are MNHEY and SVGAGI. CDR3 residues: CASSYGSSGGNRETQYF. The CDR3 DNA follows: TGTGCCAGCAGTTACGGGTCTAGCGGGGGTAACCGAGAGACCCAGTACTTC.

The chain combines TRBV4-1 with TRBJ1-2; a possible D gene is TRBD1 (6 bases). V was trimmed by 3 bases and J by 2 bases, leaving 13 bases between them. The CDR3 contains 15 residues. Germline V CDR1 and CDR2: MGHRA, YSYEKL. This CDR3 reads CASSHAGTTNYGYTF. The CDR3 DNA sequence: TGCGCCAGCAGCCATGCCGGGACAACGAACTATGGCTACACCTTC.

This clonotype appeared many times. CDR3 bases: TGTGCCAGCAGCTTGGCCGAGTTAGTCTACAATGAGCAGTTCTTC. Protein product: CASSLAELVYNEQFF. This chain connects TRBV5-5 to TRBJ2-1, with D unresolved. In germline, CDR1 is SGHKS, CDR2 YYEKEE (reference sequence). V was shortened by 0 bases and J by 3 bases, with 10 bases between the two germline ends. This CDR3 has 15 amino acids.

This clonotype was recorded at least ten times. V usage is TRBV29-1 and J usage is TRBJ1-3, with 8 bases that match TRBD1. V lost 4 bases, J lost 0 bases, and 2 bases stayed unmatched. The CDR3 runs 14 residues. Germline-derived CDR1 and CDR2 are SQVTM and ANQGSEA. CDR3 sequence: CSVGDRSSGNTIYF. In DNA, the CDR3 is TGCAGCGTTGGGGACAGGAGCTCTGGAAACACCATATATTTT. The whole variable domain, remainder taken from reference TRBV29-1 and TRBJ1-3, is SAVISQKPSRDICQRGTSLTIQCQVDSQVTMMFWYRQQPGQSLTLIATANQGSEATYESGFVIDKFPISRPNLTFSTLTVSNMSPEDSSIYLCSVGDRSSGNTIYFGEGSWLTVV.